Listed here are 14 T cell receptor beta chains from one sample, sequenced in a study of a mutant IDH1 vaccine in newly diagnosed glioma. Produced via immunoSEQ multiplex PCR; TCRdb's table is partial and in-frame only. The table has roughly 60,000 clones, roughly 81% seen once. As for time point: week 23, last vaccination. A single vaccine dose contained 300 ug of mutant IDH1 20-mer peptide, and topical imiquimod was used with it. No antigen has been identified for these receptors. The specimen was PBMCs, collected from a glioma patient whose treatment included an IDH1 peptide vaccine. Every receptor here comes from a man aged 25 to 40 with glioma.

The chain has TRBV7-9 and TRBJ1-6; D gene ambiguous. The germline V gene has CDR1 SEHNR and CDR2 FQNEAQ (reference sequence). Trimming removed 5 bases at V and 10 bases at J, with 18 bases between. This CDR3 has 15 residues. This CDR3 reads CASSPLPPSGSPLHF. DNA of the CDR3: TGTGCCAGCAGCCCTCTGCCACCGTCGGGGTCACCCCTCCACTTT.

The chain recombines TRBV7-9 with TRBJ2-1, with D hard to call. Germline V gives CDR1 SEHNR, CDR2 FQNEAQ (reference sequence). This CDR3 comprises 10 residues. The germline V and J ends were trimmed by 1 base and 9 bases, with 1 base remaining between them. CDR3 bases: TGTGCCAGCAGCTTAGGTGAGCAGTTCTTC. Translating gives CASSLGEQFF.

The chain employs TRBV19 and TRBJ1-1, with TRBD1 matching over 9 bases. V was pared by 3 bases and J by 5 bases, with 19 bases of the junction left unmatched. This CDR3 contains 19 residues. Germline V gene sequence: CDR1 LNHDA, CDR2 SQIVND (reference sequence). The CDR3 spells CASSIFITSTRTGETEAFF. The DNA of the CDR3 is TGTGCCAGTAGTATTTTCATTACATCGACCCGGACAGGGGAAACTGAAGCTTTCTTT.

The gene calls are TRBV5-1 and TRBJ1-1; 7 positions match TRBD1. The junction had 3 bases not matched to a gene; V was cut back by 2 bases and J by 5 bases. The CDR3 extends over 13 amino acids. The germline CDR1 and CDR2 sequences are SGHRS and YFSETQ. The CDR3 here is CASSLGGETEAFF. In DNA, the CDR3 is TGCGCCAGCAGCTTAGGGGGCGAGACTGAAGCTTTCTTT.

The chain recombines TRBV18 with TRBJ1-1; weak D call: TRBD1 (5 bases). The length of the CDR3 is 14 residues. Trimming took 3 bases from V and 6 from J, leaving 14 bases between them. Per germline, CDR1 KGHSH and CDR2 LQKENI. CDR3: CASSPTVQGPEAFF. The DNA of the CDR3 is TGTGCCAGCTCACCGACAGTTCAGGGCCCTGAAGCTTTCTTT.

V and J are TRBV28 and TRBJ2-7; no clear D. Germline V CDR1 and CDR2: MDHEN, SYDVKM. The CDR3 is made up of 12 amino acids. Trimming pared 5 bases from V and 7 bases from J, leaving 12 bases between. CDR3 protein: CASSRRPWEQYF. Written as DNA, the CDR3 is TGTGCCAGCAGTCGTCGACCCTGGGAGCAGTACTTC.

The chain joins TRBV6-1 to TRBJ1-1; D call uncertain. Trimming removed 5 bases at V and 0 bases at J, with 10 bases between. Germline loops: CDR1 MNHNS, CDR2 SASEGT. This CDR3 contains 14 residues. The CDR3, as DNA: TGTGCCAGCAGTTATGCTCAGGTGAACACTGAAGCTTTCTTT. Protein sequence: CASSYAQVNTEAFF.

The gene calls are TRBV10-1 and TRBJ1-1; D might be TRBD1 (5 bases). V was pared by 3 bases and J by 4 bases, with 9 bases between. The germline V gene encodes CDR1 WNHNN and CDR2 SYGVQD (reference sequence). The CDR3 contains 13 residues. The DNA for the CDR3 is TGCGCCAGCAGTGACAGGGAAGGCACTGAAGCTTTCTTT. Translating it yields CASSDREGTEAFF.

The J gene is TRBJ2-5, the V gene TRBV9; TRBD1 agrees at 7 bases. Germline CDR1 SGDLS, CDR2 YYNGEE. This CDR3 comprises 14 residues. The J segment lost 3 bases and the V segment lost 4 bases, leaving 6 bases of the junction unmatched. DNA of the CDR3: TGTGCCAGCAGCCAAACACAGGGGAAAGAGACCCAGTACTTC. Protein sequence: CASSQTQGKETQYF.

V and J are TRBV12-5 and TRBJ2-3; 7 nucleotides align to TRBD2. Germline V gives CDR1 LGHNT, CDR2 FRNRAP. The V and J ends lost 0 bases and 1 base, in that order; junction bases with no gene match: 7. This CDR3 contains 17 residues. Written as DNA, the CDR3 is TGTGCTAGTGGTTTGGTACTTGAGGCGGGGGGCACAGATACGCAGTATTTT. Translating gives CASGLVLEAGGTDTQYF. Filled out from reference TRBV12-5 and TRBJ2-3, the complete variable domain reads DARVTQTPRHKVTEMGQEVTMRCQPILGHNTVFWYRQTMMQGLELLAYFRNRAPLDDSGMPKDRFSAEMPDATLATLKIQPSEPRDSAVYFCASGLVLEAGGTDTQYFGPGTRLTVL.

The gene calls are TRBV4-1 and TRBJ2-4; D is possibly TRBD1 (5 bases). With 1 base removed from V and 14 bases from J, the gap between germline ends came to 33 bases. The CDR3 is 19 residues long. The germline V gene has CDR1 MGHRA and CDR2 YSYEKL. CDR3 loop: CASSQGFSSGAFKSQKKYF. DNA for the CDR3: TGCGCCAGCAGCCAAGGTTTTTCTTCTGGGGCCTTCAAGTCACAGAAAAAGTACTTC.

The CDR3 region is CASRAGETQYF. The CDR3 coding sequence is TGTGCCAGCAGGGCGGGAGAGACCCAGTACTTC. The chain employs TRBV7-9 and TRBJ2-5; a possible D gene is TRBD2 (5 bases). Per germline, CDR1 SEHNR and CDR2 FQNEAQ (reference sequence). The CDR3 totals 11 residues. Trimming cost V 6 bases and J 4 bases, with 6 bases left between them.

This clone was seen once. CDR3 protein: CASSPEGKGYTF. The CDR3 DNA follows: TGTGCCAGCAGCCCGGAAGGGAAAGGCTACACCTTC. The V and J genes are TRBV5-5 and TRBJ1-2; D remains ambiguous. The V end was cut by 4 bases, the J end by 8 bases, with 12 bases between. The CDR3 runs to 12 residues. Germline CDR1 is SGHKS and CDR2 is YYEKEE (reference sequence).

The table lists this clone with a count of one. V and J are TRBV27 and TRBJ1-1; TRBD1 is a possible D gene (6 bases). CDR3 length equals 15 residues. Germline V gene sequence: CDR1 MNHEY, CDR2 SMNVEV (reference sequence). The V end was cut by 5 bases, the J end by 1 base, with 14 bases between. This CDR3 reads CASSDGQTWNTEAFF. For the CDR3, the DNA is TGTGCCAGCAGTGACGGACAGACGTGGAACACTGAAGCTTTCTTT.